Following are 16 T cell receptor beta chains from one sample sequenced in a study of cytomegalovirus exposure and HLA in healthy donors. This PCR relied on a set of 60 Vbeta primers and 13 Jbeta primers. This table comes from immunoSEQ multiplex PCR, and its TCRdb copy is limited to in-frame clones, with some not included. The sample lists around 140,000 clones; around 80% were seen once. Sequencing was performed on PBMCs. Source of these receptors: a female donor in good health and CMV-seronegative.

This chain uses TRBV7-6 with TRBJ2-1; 7 bases fit TRBD2. This CDR3 is 15 amino acids long. V gave up 4 bases and J gave up 4 bases; unmatched junction bases: 7. Germline V gene data show CDR1 as SGHVS and CDR2 as FNYEAQ. The CDR3 DNA reads as TGTGCCAGCAGCTCGCGACTAGCCCAATACAATGAGCAGTTCTTC. Translated, it gives CASSSRLAQYNEQFF.

The chain is built from TRBV7-9 and TRBJ1-1, with a possible D match to TRBD1 (5 bases). Looked up from germline, CDR1 is SEHNR and CDR2 is FQNEAQ (reference sequence). The germline V and J ends were trimmed by 5 bases and 4 bases, with 17 bases remaining between them. The CDR3 runs 15 residues. CDR3 coding DNA: TGTGCCAGCAGCCACTCGGGAGGGAGGGGCACTGAAGCTTTCTTT. It codes for CASSHSGGRGTEAFF.

This chain uses TRBV7-2 with TRBJ2-1, with 10 bases aligning to TRBD2. The ends lost 4 bases at V and 5 bases at J; junction bases unmatched: 17. The V gene's germline CDR1 is SGHTA and CDR2 FQGNSA. This CDR3 has 19 amino acids. CDR3 nucleotide sequence: TGTGCCAGCAGCTCAGGGCTAGCGGGAGAGTTACGAATCGACAATGAGCAGTTCTTC. It codes for CASSSGLAGELRIDNEQFF.

Turning to this clone: No DNA is shown, since the ends of the CDR3 on it are uncertain; the CDR3 is the one TCRdb lists. V usage is TRBV27 and J usage is TRBJ2-2; TRBD1, the D gene given by the table, was not confirmed from the DNA. The CDR3 length equals 16 residues, ends included. CDR1 MNHEY and CDR2 SMNVEV come from the germline V gene (reference sequence). CDR3 region: CASSSSDRRYTGELFF.

This chain uses TRBV5-1 with TRBJ1-1; perhaps TRBD1 as D (5 bases). V was cut by 7 bases and J by 2 bases, with 18 bases left in between. Germline loops: CDR1 SGHRS, CDR2 YFSETQ. The CDR3 runs to 15 residues. CDR3 nucleotides: TGCGCCAGCGCCTCCGGGGACTTGGGAAACACTGAAGCTTTCTTT. Translation gives CASASGDLGNTEAFF.

This chain uses TRBV19 with TRBJ1-5; TRBD1 agrees at 8 bases. The V segment lost 5 bases and the J segment 4 bases; nucleotides outside the gene matches: 10. The germline gives CDR1 LNHDA, CDR2 SQIVND (reference sequence). This CDR3 spans 16 amino acids. This CDR3 reads CASSPLGTGKNQPQHF. CDR3 DNA: TGTGCCAGTAGTCCCCTCGGGACAGGTAAAAATCAGCCCCAGCATTTT.

In this sample, this clone turned up once. The rearrangement links TRBV5-1 to TRBJ2-7; 8 bases map to TRBD1. V trimming: 0 bases; J trimming: 6 bases; junction bases outside the gene matches: 8. The CDR3 spans 15 residues. Germline V CDR1 and CDR2: SGHRS, YFSETQ. CDR3 nucleotide sequence: TGCGCCAGCAGCTTGGGTGTAGGACAGGGTATCGAGCAGTACTTC. It is translated as CASSLGVGQGIEQYF.

The V and J genes are TRBV30 and TRBJ2-1; 9 bases line up with TRBD1. With 3 bases clipped from V and 8 bases from J, the junction kept 2 bases outside the gene matches. The CDR3 covers 12 residues. CDR1 and CDR2 (germline): GTSNPN, SVGIG (reference sequence). CDR3 nucleotides: TGTGCCTGGAGCGACAGGGGGGATGAGCAGTTCTTC. Translated, it gives CAWSDRGDEQFF.

CDR3 sequence reads: CASSQVRGASRTGYTF. CDR3 nucleotide sequence: TGTGCCAGCAGCCAAGTAAGGGGCGCGAGCAGGACGGGCTACACCTTC. The chain couples TRBV14 to TRBJ1-2, with D perhaps TRBD1 (5 bases). CDR1 and CDR2 from the germline V gene are SGHDN and FVKESK. Trimming left V 1 base short and J 8 bases short, with 20 bases between. The CDR3 spans 16 residues. Full variable domain (outside the CDR3, taken from reference TRBV14 and TRBJ1-2): EAGVTQFPSHSVIEKGQTVTLRCDPISGHDNLYWYRRVMGKEIKFLLHFVKESKQDESGMPNNRFLAERTGGTYSTLKVQPAELEDSGVYFCASSQVRGASRTGYTFGSGTRLTVV.

The J gene is TRBJ1-2, the V gene TRBV28; TRBD1 agrees at 9 bases. The CDR3 sequence is 15 residues long. Germline V gene lookup returns CDR1 MDHEN and CDR2 SYDVKM. The V segment lost 5 bases and the J segment 6 bases; nucleotides outside the gene matches: 10. The CDR3 here is CASSAPGQGSHGYTF. In nucleotides, the CDR3 is TGTGCCAGCAGTGCCCCGGGACAGGGTTCCCATGGCTACACCTTC.

The chain couples TRBV5-4 to TRBJ1-1; possibly TRBD1 for D (5 bases). CDR3 length equals 16 residues. Trimming left V 0 bases short and J 3 bases short, with 15 bases between. Looked up from germline, CDR1 is SGHNT and CDR2 is YYREEE (reference sequence). The CDR3 DNA is TGTGCCAGCAGCTTGGTGGGCAGGGTTAGGGACACTGAAGCTTTCTTT. This sequence encodes CASSLVGRVRDTEAFF.

This clone was picked up a small number of times. The chain employs TRBV6-1 and TRBJ2-2; 10 bases are a match to TRBD2. The CDR3 sequence is 15 residues long. With 8 bases clipped from V and 4 bases from J, the junction kept 7 bases outside the gene matches. CDR1 and CDR2 (germline): MNHNS, SASEGT. In DNA, the CDR3 is TGTGCCAGCCCAAAGGGACTAGCGAGCACCGGGGAGCTGTTTTTT. Amino acid sequence: CASPKGLASTGELFF.

The chain recombines TRBV28 with TRBJ1-2; a possible D gene is TRBD1 (6 bases). V dropped 5 bases and J dropped 9 bases, with 22 bases sitting between them. The V gene's germline CDR1 is MDHEN and CDR2 SYDVKM. The CDR3 has 15 residues. CDR3 in amino acids: CASSPGGRRGDRYTF. The CDR3 DNA sequence: TGTGCCAGCAGTCCTGGGGGCCGGCGAGGAGATCGCTACACCTTC.

The chain is built from TRBV27 and TRBJ2-7; 10 bases are a match to TRBD2. Germline V lookup: CDR1 MNHEY, CDR2 SMNVEV (reference sequence). V trimming: 4 bases; J trimming: 7 bases; junction bases outside the gene matches: 10. This CDR3 spans 15 amino acids. The CDR3 reads CASSSQSGRAWEQYF. The CDR3 nucleotides are TGTGCCAGCAGTTCCCAAAGCGGGAGGGCTTGGGAGCAGTACTTC.

This clone was recorded only once. V is TRBV9 and J is TRBJ2-2; TRBD2 aligns across 7 bases. Germline values: CDR1 SGDLS, CDR2 YYNGEE. This CDR3 is 16 amino acids long. V dropped 0 bases and J dropped 6; count of bases not matched to a gene: 8. CDR3 nucleotide sequence: TGTGCCAGCAGCGTAGCTGGGGCGGGGGTAGCCGGGGAGCTGTTTTTT. This encodes CASSVAGAGVAGELFF.

The rearrangement links TRBV5-5 to TRBJ2-7, with D tentatively TRBD1 (6 bases). Between the trimmed V and J ends, which lost 6 bases and 2 bases, there was a span of 12 bases. CDR3 length equals 13 residues. CDR1 and CDR2 from the germline V gene are SGHKS and YYEKEE (reference sequence). The DNA for the CDR3 is TGTGCCAGCACCTATCGGACAGCCTACGAGCAGTACTTC. It specifies CASTYRTAYEQYF.